Here is one T cell receptor (beta chain) with its context. The antigen remains unidentified. It was 150 to 250 ng DNA, about 30,000 T cell genomes, that sorted-subset replicate PCRs used. Clones were read by immunoSEQ multiplex PCR, and TCRdb kept only the in-frame ones, dropping some. The sample has roughly 640,000 clones; over 65% are singletons. Healthy HIV-negative adults with no recent acute infections or vaccinations were recruited as donors. The data were taken from a study of shared clonotypes between healthy human individuals. About the research overall: In total, the donors were a couple of women and a few men aged 18 to 49. Overall study findings and caveats: In general, naive subsets displayed greater estimated richness than memory subsets did.

Germline lookup yields CDR1 SGHAT and CDR2 FQNNGV. V lost 6 bases, J lost 3 bases, and 8 bases stayed unmatched. This CDR3 contains 16 residues. The chain combines TRBV11-2 with TRBJ2-2; 9 bases match TRBD1. Sample: memory CD4+ T cells sorted from blood. Subset indicated: CD45RA-negative fraction. This TCR derives from a woman in her thirties in good health. CDR3 bases: TGTGCCAGCAGACGCCGGGACAGGGTTGACACCGGGGAGCTGTTTTTT. Protein sequence: CASRRRDRVDTGELFF. The entire variable domain, with the rest obtained from reference TRBV11-2 and TRBJ2-2, is as follows: EAGVAQSPRYKIIEKRQSVAFWCNPISGHATLYWYQQILGQGPKLLIQFQNNGVVDDSQLPKDRFSAERLKGVDSTLKIQPAKLEDSAVYLCASRRRDRVDTGELFFGEGSRLTVL.